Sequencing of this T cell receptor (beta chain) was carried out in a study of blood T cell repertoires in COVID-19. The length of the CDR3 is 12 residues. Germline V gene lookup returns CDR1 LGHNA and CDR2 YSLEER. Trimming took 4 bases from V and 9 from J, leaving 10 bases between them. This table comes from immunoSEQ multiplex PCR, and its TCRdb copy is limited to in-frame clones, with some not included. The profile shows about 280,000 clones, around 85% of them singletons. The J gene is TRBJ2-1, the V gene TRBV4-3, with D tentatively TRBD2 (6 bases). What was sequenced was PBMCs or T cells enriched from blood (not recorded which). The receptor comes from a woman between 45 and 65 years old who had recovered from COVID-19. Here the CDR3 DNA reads TGCGCCAGCAGCCCAACGGGGGTTGAGCAGTTCTTC. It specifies CASSPTGVEQFF.